This TCR beta chain was identified during a study of blood T cell repertoires in COVID-19. Looking at the study overall: The United States, Italy and Spain provided the acute and convalescent COVID-19 samples. The analysed material was cDNA or gDNA that came from T cells, B-cell-depleted T cells, or PBMCs.

As processed by the authors: Amplification of reference gene primers was used by the study to estimate nucleated cell counts. Using immunoSEQ multiplex PCR, the repertoire was profiled, and TCRdb retains in-frame clones only, with some absent. The V and J calls and clone size come from that table; D and trimming were worked out from the DNA. The sample has 150,000 to 200,000 clones; roughly 93% are singletons. The Seattle site enrolled patients during active infection and followed them longitudinally. The source material was peripheral blood. The receptor comes from a woman aged 55-69 years with COVID-19, enrolled during active disease.

Here the CDR3 reads CASSQVAGGNQPQHF. The CDR3 DNA follows: TGCGCCAGCAGCCAAGTAGCAGGGGGTAATCAGCCCCAGCATTTT. The chain recombines TRBV4-1 with TRBJ1-5; 7 bases match TRBD1. The CDR3 length is 15 residues. Losses at the gene ends were 1 base for V and 4 bases for J; bases not matched to a gene: 4. CDR1 and CDR2 (germline): MGHRA, YSYEKL.